Listed below are T cell receptor beta chains from one sample, sequenced in a study of naive and memory T cell subsets. TCRdb itself ran the UMI-ligation and nested PCR reads through MiXCR, one entry per CDR3 protein. The sample consists of some 28,000 distinct CDR3 sequences, about 10% of them appearing once. Sequenced: effector memory CD4+ T cells from blood. The receptors come from a human donor in good health. CDR3s include the opening cysteine and the closing phenylalanine or tryptophan. D genes are given only for firm matches. Size values are once, few and many counts, or a class for expanded clones, and some rows have none.

j_call d_call v_call clone_size cdr3_nt cdr3_aa
TRBJ2-3 . TRBV18 many TGTGCCAGCTCACCCCGGACGGTCCTTACAAGTAGCACAGATACGCAGTATTTT CASSPRTVLTSSTDTQYF
TRBJ2-3 TRBD2 TRBV7-2 few TGTGCCAGCAGCTTAGGACTAGCGGGGGGCACAGATACGCAGTATTTT CASSLGLAGGTDTQYF
TRBJ1-1 . TRBV7-2 many TGTGCCAGCAGCTCCGGGGGTCAAGTGAACACTGAAGCTTTCTTT CASSSGGQVNTEAFF
TRBJ2-6 . TRBV12-3/TRBV12-4 . TGTGCCAGCAGTTCTACGGGCCTTCCCTCTGGGGCCAACGTCCTGACTTTC CASSSTGLPSGANVLTF
TRBJ1-1 . TRBV12-3/TRBV12-4 many TGTGCCAGCAGCCTGACTGAAGAAGCTTTCTTT CASSLTEEAFF
TRBJ2-3 TRBD2 TRBV19 few TGTGCCAGTAGGGTAGCGGGAGCAGATACGCAGTATTTT CASRVAGADTQYF
TRBJ1-1 . TRBV20-1 many TGCAGTGCAGCCAGACCGGGGGCGAACACTGAAGCTTTCTTT CSAARPGANTEAFF
TRBJ2-3 . TRBV7-3 few TGTGCCAGCAGCTTTGGGGGAGGCAGCACAGATACGCAGTATTTT CASSFGGGSTDTQYF
TRBJ2-1 . TRBV6-2/TRBV6-3 many TGTGCCATACTGGACAGCTACAATGAGCAGTTCTTC CAILDSYNEQFF
TRBJ1-1 . TRBV12-3/TRBV12-4 many TGTGCCAGCAGCTCCTATTTTTTCGTGGAGACTGAAGCTTTCTTT CASSSYFFVETEAFF
TRBJ2-3 TRBD2 TRBV12-3/TRBV12-4 few TGTGCCAGCAGTTCCCGACTAGCGGCAGATACGCAGTATTTT CASSSRLAADTQYF
TRBJ1-3 . TRBV7-2 many TGTGCCAGCCGTCAAGGGGCAAGCTCTGGAAACACCATATATTTT CASRQGASSGNTIYF
TRBJ2-6 . TRBV3-2 . TGTGCCAGCAGCATTCCACAGGGGGCTGGGGCCAACGTCCTGACTTTC CASSIPQGAGANVLTF
TRBJ1-5 TRBD1 TRBV6-1 few TGTGCCAGCAGTGGGGACAGGGTTGGTCAGCCCCAGCATTTT CASSGDRVGQPQHF
TRBJ1-6 TRBD1 TRBV20-1 . TGCAGTGCTAGCCCCGGGACAGTTAATTCACCCCTCCGCTTT CSASPGTVNSPLRF
TRBJ2-5 TRBD2 TRBV7-9 . TGTGCCAGCAGCTCTAGCGGGGGATGGGAGACCCAGTACTTC CASSSSGGWETQYF
TRBJ1-1 . TRBV4-1 many TGCGCCAGCAGCCAAGATCGATGGGAGGGAGGCACTGAAGCTTTCTTT CASSQDRWEGGTEAFF
TRBJ1-3 . TRBV14 many TGTGCCAGCAGCCACCGTCAAAACCTGCGCTCTGGAAACACCATATATTTT CASSHRQNLRSGNTIYF
TRBJ1-2 . TRBV29-1 few TGCAGCGTTGTTCGAAATTCGGTGGATGGCTACACCTTC CSVVRNSVDGYTF
TRBJ2-3 . TRBV6-2/TRBV6-3 few TGTGCCAGCAGTTACCCCCCCCCTAGAGTGGATACGCAGTATTTT CASSYPPPRVDTQYF
TRBJ2-3 TRBD2 TRBV4-2 medium-sized TGTGCCAGCCAGCTTGGGACTAGCGTTCGCACAGATACGCAGTATTTT CASQLGTSVRTDTQYF
TRBJ1-2 TRBD1 TRBV5-5 . TGTGCCAGCAGCTCCAGTGCCGGGACAGGGTCCCGGTTTGAGGGCTACACCTTC CASSSSAGTGSRFEGYTF
TRBJ2-1 TRBD2 TRBV10-3 many TGTGCCATCAGTCCGGGACTAGCGGGGGGGGGAACGAACAATGAGCAGTTCTTC CAISPGLAGGGTNNEQFF
TRBJ2-1 TRBD1 TRBV7-2 . TGTGCCAGCAGCTTAGAATTGTTTGGGACAGGGGAGAAAAATGAGCAGTTCTTC CASSLELFGTGEKNEQFF
TRBJ2-5 TRBD2 TRBV18 . TGTGCCAGCTCACCACCCCACCCTAGCGGGGGGCAAGAGACCCAGTACTTC CASSPPHPSGGQETQYF
TRBJ1-2 TRBD1 TRBV4-2 many TGTGCCAGCAGCCAAGCCCGGACAGGGACCTATGGCTACACCTTC CASSQARTGTYGYTF
TRBJ2-3 . TRBV24-1 few TGTGCCACCAGGGGGAATACGAACACAGATACGCAGTATTTT CATRGNTNTDTQYF
TRBJ1-3 . TRBV20-1 few TGCAGTGCTGCTACCATTAAAGGAAACACCATATATTTT CSAATIKGNTIYF